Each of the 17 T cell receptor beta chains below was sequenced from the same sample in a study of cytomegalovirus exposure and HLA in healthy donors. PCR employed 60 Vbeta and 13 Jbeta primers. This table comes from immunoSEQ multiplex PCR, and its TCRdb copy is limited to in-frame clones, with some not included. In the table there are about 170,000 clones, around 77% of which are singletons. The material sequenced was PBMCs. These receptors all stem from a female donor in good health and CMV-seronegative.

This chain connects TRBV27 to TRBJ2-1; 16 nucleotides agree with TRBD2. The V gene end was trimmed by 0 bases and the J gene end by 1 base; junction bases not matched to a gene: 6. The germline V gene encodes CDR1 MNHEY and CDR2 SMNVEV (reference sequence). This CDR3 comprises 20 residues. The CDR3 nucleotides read TGTGCCAGCAGTTTATCGTTTGGGACTAGCGGGAGGGGGTCCTACAATGAGCAGTTCTTC. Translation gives CASSLSFGTSGRGSYNEQFF.

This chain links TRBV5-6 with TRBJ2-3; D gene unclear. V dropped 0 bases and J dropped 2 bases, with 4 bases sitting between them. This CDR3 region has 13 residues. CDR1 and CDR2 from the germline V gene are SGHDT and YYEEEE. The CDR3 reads CASSLAVTDTQYF. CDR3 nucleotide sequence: TGTGCCAGCAGCTTGGCGGTCACAGATACGCAGTATTTT.

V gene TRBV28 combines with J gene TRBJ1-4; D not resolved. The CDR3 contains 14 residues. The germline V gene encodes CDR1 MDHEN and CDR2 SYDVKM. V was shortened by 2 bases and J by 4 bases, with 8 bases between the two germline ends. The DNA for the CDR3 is TGTGCCAGCAGTTTAGTGGTTAGTAATGAAAAACTGTTTTTT. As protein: CASSLVVSNEKLFF.

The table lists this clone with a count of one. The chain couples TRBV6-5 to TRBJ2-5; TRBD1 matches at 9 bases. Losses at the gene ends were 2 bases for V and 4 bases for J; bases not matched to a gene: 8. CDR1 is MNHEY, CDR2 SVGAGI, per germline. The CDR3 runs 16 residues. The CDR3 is CASSYPRDRDGETQYF. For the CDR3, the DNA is TGTGCCAGCAGTTACCCCCGGGACAGGGATGGAGAGACCCAGTACTTC.

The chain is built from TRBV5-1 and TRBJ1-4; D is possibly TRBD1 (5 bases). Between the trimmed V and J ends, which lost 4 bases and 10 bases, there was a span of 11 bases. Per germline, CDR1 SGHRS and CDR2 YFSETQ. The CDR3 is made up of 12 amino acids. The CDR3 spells CASSRAGGKLFF. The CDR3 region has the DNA TGCGCCAGCAGCCGCGCGGGGGGAAAACTGTTTTTT. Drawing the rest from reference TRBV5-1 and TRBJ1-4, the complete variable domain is KAGVTQTPRYLIKTRGQQVTLSCSPISGHRSVSWYQQTPGQGLQFLFEYFSETQRNKGNFPGRFSGRQFSNSRSEMNVSTLELGDSALYLCASSRAGGKLFFGSGTQLSVL.

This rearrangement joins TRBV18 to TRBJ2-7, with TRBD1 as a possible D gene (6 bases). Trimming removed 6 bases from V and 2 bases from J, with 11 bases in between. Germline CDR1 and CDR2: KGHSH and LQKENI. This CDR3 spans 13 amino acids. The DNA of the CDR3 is TGTGCCAGCTCGCCGGGACAAACCTACGAGCAGTACTTC. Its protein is CASSPGQTYEQYF.

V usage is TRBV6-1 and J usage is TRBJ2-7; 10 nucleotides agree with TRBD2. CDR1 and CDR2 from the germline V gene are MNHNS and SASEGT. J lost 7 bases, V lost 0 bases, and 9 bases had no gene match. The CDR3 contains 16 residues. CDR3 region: CASSEAFLAGAGEQYF. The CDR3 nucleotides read TGTGCCAGCAGTGAAGCATTCCTAGCGGGGGCTGGTGAGCAGTACTTC.

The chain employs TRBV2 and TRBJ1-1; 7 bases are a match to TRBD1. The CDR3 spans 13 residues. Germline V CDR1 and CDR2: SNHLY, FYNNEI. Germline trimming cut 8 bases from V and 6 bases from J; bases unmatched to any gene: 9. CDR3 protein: CASGNTQGAEAFF. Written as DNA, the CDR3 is TGTGCCAGCGGCAACACTCAGGGGGCTGAAGCTTTCTTT.

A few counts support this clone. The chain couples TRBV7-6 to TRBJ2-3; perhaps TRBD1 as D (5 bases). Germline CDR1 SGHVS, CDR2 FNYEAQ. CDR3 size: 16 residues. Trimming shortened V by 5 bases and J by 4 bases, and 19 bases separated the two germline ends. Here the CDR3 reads CASSPADSGAADTQYF. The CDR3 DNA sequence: TGTGCCAGCAGCCCGGCAGACAGTGGGGCAGCAGATACGCAGTATTTT.

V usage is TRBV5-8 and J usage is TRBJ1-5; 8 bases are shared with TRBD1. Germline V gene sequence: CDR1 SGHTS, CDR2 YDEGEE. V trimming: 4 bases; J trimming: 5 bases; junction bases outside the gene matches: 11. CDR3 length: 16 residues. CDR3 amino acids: CASSETGTGGYQPQHF. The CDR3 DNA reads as TGTGCCAGCAGCGAGACCGGGACAGGCGGTTATCAGCCCCAGCATTTT.

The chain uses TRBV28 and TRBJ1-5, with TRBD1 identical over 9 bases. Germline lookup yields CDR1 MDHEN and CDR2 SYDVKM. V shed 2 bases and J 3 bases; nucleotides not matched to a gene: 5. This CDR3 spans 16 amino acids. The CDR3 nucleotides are TGTGCCAGCAGTTTAGGGACAGGGCTGATCAATCAGCCCCAGCATTTT. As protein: CASSLGTGLINQPQHF. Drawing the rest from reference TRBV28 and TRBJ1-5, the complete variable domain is DVKVTQSSRYLVKRTGEKVFLECVQDMDHENMFWYRQDPGLGLRLIYFSYDVKMKEKGDIPEGYSVSREKKERFSLILESASTNQTSMYLCASSLGTGLINQPQHFGDGTRLSIL.

CDR3 in amino acids: CASSAGREGIQYF. Here the CDR3 DNA reads TGTGCCAGCAGCGCGGGGAGAGAAGGCATTCAGTACTTC. The rearrangement joins TRBV7-8 to TRBJ2-4; maybe TRBD2 (6 bases). Germline CDR1 is SGHVS and CDR2 is FQNEAQ. This CDR3 contains 13 residues. Trimming took off 5 bases at V and 9 bases at J, with 14 bases between the two ends.

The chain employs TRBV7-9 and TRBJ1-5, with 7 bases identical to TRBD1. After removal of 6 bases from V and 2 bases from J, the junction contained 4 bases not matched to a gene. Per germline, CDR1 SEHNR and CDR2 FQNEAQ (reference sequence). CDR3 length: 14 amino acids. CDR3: CASRDTGGNQPQHF. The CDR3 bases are TGTGCCAGCAGGGATACAGGGGGCAATCAGCCCCAGCATTTT.

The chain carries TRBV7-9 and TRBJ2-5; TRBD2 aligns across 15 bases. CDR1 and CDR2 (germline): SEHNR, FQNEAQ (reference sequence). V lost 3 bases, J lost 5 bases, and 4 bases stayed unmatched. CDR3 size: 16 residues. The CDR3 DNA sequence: TGTGCCAGCAGCTTGACAGGGACTAGCGGGGGGGAGACCCAGTACTTC. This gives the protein CASSLTGTSGGETQYF.

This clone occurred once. CDR3 amino acids: CASSLPGTANSPLHF. In DNA form, the CDR3 reads TGTGCCAGCAGTCTTCCCGGGACAGCTAATTCACCCCTCCACTTT. The V call is TRBV28, the J call TRBJ1-6; 7 nucleotides align to TRBD1. The CDR3 totals 15 residues. The V gene's germline CDR1 is MDHEN and CDR2 SYDVKM. V lost 5 bases to trimming and J lost 6 bases; unmatched junction nucleotides: 7.

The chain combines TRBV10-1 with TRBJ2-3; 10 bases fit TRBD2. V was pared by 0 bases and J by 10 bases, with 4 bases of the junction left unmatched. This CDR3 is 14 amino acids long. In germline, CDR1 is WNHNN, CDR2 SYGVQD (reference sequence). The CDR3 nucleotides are TGCGCCAGCAGTGAGTCAGGGCTAGCGGGAGCGCAGTATTTT. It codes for CASSESGLAGAQYF.

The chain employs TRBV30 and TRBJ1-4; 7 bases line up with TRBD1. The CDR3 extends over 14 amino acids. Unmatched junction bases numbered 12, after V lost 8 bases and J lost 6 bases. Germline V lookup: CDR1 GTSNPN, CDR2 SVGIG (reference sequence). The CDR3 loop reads CAQGVREADEKLFF. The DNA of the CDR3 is TGTGCCCAGGGGGTAAGGGAAGCGGATGAAAAACTGTTTTTT.